This paragraph reports one TCR beta chain. This sample is drawn from a study of blood T cell repertoires in COVID-19. Original data processing: For nucleated cells, counts were estimated from reference gene primer amplification. The repertoire was sequenced with immunoSEQ multiplex PCR; TCRdb's copy has only in-frame clones and lacks some. D and trimming come from the DNA, and the V and J calls and clone size come from that table. This sample yields under 350,000 clones, of which roughly 85% are seen a single time; 3.5% to 4.5% belongs to the top ten. Participants were aged 18 to 89 years, lived in 24 US areas, and enrolled virtually. The sample consisted of PBMCs or T cells enriched from blood (not recorded which). This clonotype originated in a woman in her thirties or forties with acute COVID-19.

CDR3 in DNA: TGTGCCAGCAGCTTAGGACTAGCGGGGGGGCGGAGCACAGATACGCAGTATTTT. It encodes CASSLGLAGGRSTDTQYF. The chain recombines TRBV7-3 with TRBJ2-3, with 15 bases identical to TRBD2. CDR3 size: 18 residues. Germline V gives CDR1 SGHTA, CDR2 FQGTGA. Losses at the gene ends were 2 bases for V and 0 bases for J; bases not matched to a gene: 3.